This TCR beta chain was captured in a study of cytotoxic CD8 clonotypes in ibrutinib-treated CLL. Sequencing was performed with immunoSEQ multiplex PCR; in TCRdb, only in-frame clones are kept and a portion is missing. The sample yields approximately 190,000 clones, 60% to 80% seen once. J gave up 4 bases and V 5 bases, and 9 bases lay outside the gene matches. The CDR3 covers 15 residues. The germline V gene has CDR1 SQVTM and CDR2 ANQGSEA. The chain carries TRBV29-1 and TRBJ2-2; TRBD1 aligns across 8 bases. The source was PBMCs, collected after 12 months of ibrutinib treatment. This clonotype was obtained from a human donor with chronic lymphocytic leukemia. The CDR3: CSVRVQGAVTGELFF. The CDR3 nucleotides read TGCAGCGTTCGGGTGCAGGGGGCGGTCACCGGGGAGCTGTTTTTT.